Listed below are T cell receptor beta chains from one sample, sequenced in a study of T cells in Graves' hyperthyroidism and ophthalmopathy. TCRdb redid the calling of the multiplex PCR reads with MiXCR, one entry per CDR3 protein. The sample records over 400,000 distinct CDR3 sequences, approximately 15% being singletons. The sample taken for sequencing was blood. The origin of the receptors is a man between 18 and 29 years old with Graves' ophthalmopathy. Both conserved end residues are part of each CDR3. Each record gives: V gene, clone size, D gene, J gene, CDR3 protein, CDR3 DNA. The D gene is left open where the match is weak. Rows may omit the clone size; those that give it use once, few, many or a size class.

TRBV12-3/TRBV12-4,NA,NA,TRBJ2-1,CASRSVQRLGNEQFF,TGTGCCAGCAGGTCGGTGCAACGGTTAGGAAATGAGCAGTTCTTC
TRBV27,NA,NA,TRBJ1-2,CASSSWTAGYGYTF,TGTGCCAGCAGTTCTTGGACAGCCGGCTATGGCTACACCTTC
TRBV19,NA,TRBD2,TRBJ2-2,CASSMGAGGPPGELFF,TGTGCCAGTAGTATGGGAGCGGGGGGCCCCCCCGGGGAGCTGTTTTTT
TRBV20-1,many,TRBD2,TRBJ2-5,CSAMGGGLETQYF,TGCAGTGCGATGGGGGGAGGGCTTGAGACCCAGTACTTC
TRBV27,many,TRBD1,TRBJ1-5,CASSLGQGVNQPQHF,TGTGCCAGCAGTCTGGGACAGGGGGTAAATCAGCCCCAGCATTTT
TRBV4-1,NA,NA,TRBJ2-3,CASSQTEHLTDTQYF,TGCGCCAGCAGCCAAACGGAACACCTCACAGATACGCAGTATTTT
TRBV5-1,NA,TRBD2,TRBJ2-3,CASSYGLAGSSDTQYF,TGCGCCAGCAGCTACGGACTAGCGGGGAGCTCAGATACGCAGTATTTT
TRBV7-9,NA,NA,TRBJ1-1,CASSPSQGLGTEAFF,TGTGCCAGCAGCCCATCACAGGGCTTGGGGACTGAAGCTTTCTTT
TRBV20-1,few,TRBD1,TRBJ1-4,CSALGTDTEKLFF,TGCAGTGCACTGGGGACAGATACAGAAAAACTGTTTTTT
TRBV3-1,many,NA,TRBJ1-2,CASSQETGYTF,TGTGCCAGCAGCCAAGAGACCGGCTACACCTTC
TRBV7-9,many,TRBD1,TRBJ2-5,CASSFRDSEETQYF,TGTGCCAGCAGCTTTCGGGACAGCGAAGAGACCCAGTACTTC
TRBV11-2,many,NA,TRBJ2-1,CASSWTGSEQFF,TGTGCCAGCAGCTGGACGGGGTCCGAGCAGTTCTTC
TRBV11-2,many,TRBD2,TRBJ2-7,CATNGGTYEQYF,TGTGCCACCAACGGGGGGACCTACGAGCAGTACTTC
TRBV20-1,many,NA,TRBJ2-5,CSALRGVGETQYF,TGCAGTGCGCTCAGGGGGGTGGGAGAGACCCAGTACTTC
TRBV4-2,once,TRBD2,TRBJ2-5,CASSQRLAGTPGETQYF,TGTGCCAGCAGCCAAAGGCTAGCGGGGACCCCGGGAGAGACCCAGTACTTC
TRBV4-2,once,NA,TRBJ2-3,CASSQGLGPWDTQYF,TGTGCCAGCAGCCAAGGCCTGGGGCCCTGGGATACGCAGTATTTT
TRBV6-2/TRBV6-3,many,TRBD1,TRBJ1-5,CASRSSRGLQNQPQHF,TGTGCCAGTAGAAGTAGCAGGGGGCTCCAAAATCAGCCCCAGCATTTT
TRBV2,many,TRBD1,TRBJ1-1,CASSAGGSTEAFF,TGTGCCAGCAGTGCAGGGGGCTCCACTGAAGCTTTCTTT
TRBV5-6,few,TRBD2,TRBJ2-1,CASSDLRGGNDEQFF,TGTGCCAGCAGCGACCTACGGGGGGGGAATGATGAGCAGTTCTTC
TRBV6-1,many,TRBD2,TRBJ2-3,CASSPLGGSRTDTQYF,TGTGCCAGCAGTCCGCTCGGCGGGAGCCGGACAGATACGCAGTATTTT
TRBV19,many,NA,TRBJ2-7,CASSTRAGASASSYEQYF,TGTGCCAGTAGTACCAGAGCTGGGGCTAGCGCGAGCTCCTACGAGCAGTACTTC
TRBV11-3,many,NA,TRBJ1-1,CASSLADGRWTEAFF,TGTGCCAGCAGCTTAGCGGACGGTAGATGGACTGAAGCTTTCTTT
TRBV12-3/TRBV12-4,many,TRBD1,TRBJ2-5,CASSRDRGETQYF,TGTGCCAGCAGCCGGGACAGGGGTGAGACCCAGTACTTC
TRBV12-3/TRBV12-4,many,TRBD1,TRBJ2-7,CASTGTALYEQYF,TGTGCCAGCACCGGGACAGCCCTCTACGAGCAGTACTTC
TRBV6-1,few,NA,TRBJ2-5,CASTSGHQETQYF,TGTGCCAGCACAAGCGGGCACCAAGAGACCCAGTACTTC
TRBV11-2,many,NA,TRBJ2-3,CASSLVQSDTDTQYF,TGTGCCAGCAGCTTAGTCCAGTCAGACACAGATACGCAGTATTTT
TRBV7-6,few,TRBD1,TRBJ2-5,CASSWAQGATETQYF,TGTGCCAGCAGCTGGGCACAGGGGGCTACAGAGACCCAGTACTTC
TRBV12-3/TRBV12-4,many,NA,TRBJ1-1,CASTKQGNTEAFF,TGTGCCAGCACCAAACAGGGAAACACTGAAGCTTTCTTT
TRBV5-1,few,TRBD2,TRBJ2-3,CASSRASGTSTDTQYF,TGCGCCAGCAGCAGGGCTAGCGGAACATCAACAGATACGCAGTATTTT
TRBV4-1,NA,NA,TRBJ1-2,CASSQRSSTGRDYGYTF,TGCGCCAGCAGCCAAAGGTCTTCCACGGGACGGGACTATGGCTACACCTTC
TRBV15,NA,NA,TRBJ2-2,CATSRDFAGELFF,TGTGCCACCAGCAGAGATTTCGCCGGGGAGCTGTTTTTT
TRBV7-8,many,TRBD1,TRBJ1-4,CASSLNGRGQEKLFF,TGTGCCAGCAGCTTAAATGGCAGGGGGCAAGAAAAACTGTTTTTT
TRBV20-1,many,NA,TRBJ1-2,CSARDPGRGDGYTF,TGCAGTGCTAGAGATCCCGGCAGGGGAGATGGCTACACCTTC
TRBV28,many,TRBD2,TRBJ2-7,CASTSGSGVHEQYF,TGTGCCAGCACCTCGGGCAGCGGGGTCCACGAGCAGTACTTC
TRBV9,few,NA,TRBJ2-1,CASSASASGNEQFF,TGTGCCAGCAGCGCTTCGGCATCAGGGAATGAGCAGTTCTTC
TRBV12-3/TRBV12-4,few,TRBD1,TRBJ1-6,CASRRQGYNSPLHF,TGTGCCAGCAGGAGACAGGGCTATAATTCACCCCTCCACTTT
TRBV6-2/TRBV6-3,NA,NA,TRBJ2-5,CASSYSGWRDRKETQYF,TGTGCCAGCAGTTACTCGGGGTGGCGGGACAGAAAAGAGACCCAGTACTTC
TRBV4-1,many,NA,TRBJ1-1,CASSQEAGLNTEAFF,TGCGCCAGCAGCCAGGAGGCCGGACTGAACACTGAAGCTTTCTTT
TRBV19,once,TRBD1,TRBJ2-7,CASSKGQGWGEQYF,TGTGCCAGTAGTAAGGGACAGGGATGGGGCGAGCAGTACTTC
TRBV30,many,NA,TRBJ2-5,CAWSLGHASETQYF,TGTGCCTGGAGTTTGGGACATGCCTCGGAGACCCAGTACTTC
TRBV18,many,TRBD1,TRBJ2-7,CASSPLDRTSYEQYF,TGTGCCAGCTCCCCCTTGGACAGGACCTCCTACGAGCAGTACTTC
TRBV6-1,many,TRBD1,TRBJ1-1,CASSTRGREATEAFF,TGTGCCAGCAGTACCAGGGGGCGCGAGGCCACTGAAGCTTTCTTT
TRBV10-1,many,TRBD2,TRBJ2-1,CASSVSGGELNEQFF,TGCGCCAGCAGTGTATCGGGGGGAGAGCTAAATGAGCAGTTCTTC
TRBV14,NA,TRBD2,TRBJ2-7,CASSQDEVGWTSGSKIYEQYF,TGTGCCAGCAGCCAAGATGAAGTGGGGTGGACTAGCGGGAGCAAGATCTACGAGCAGTACTTC
TRBV29-1,NA,NA,TRBJ2-1,CSVTGILYNEQFF,TGCAGCGTCACAGGGATATTATACAATGAGCAGTTCTTC